In its sample, the clone carrying this T cell receptor (beta chain) was seen once. This sample was included in a study of blood T cell repertoires in COVID-19. Across the whole study: There were acute and convalescent COVID-19 samples, and they came from the United States, Italy and Spain.

Here immunoSEQ multiplex PCR was the method, and the copy in TCRdb shows in-frame clones only, minus some. Of about 150,000 clones detected, 80% to 90% appear once; the ten largest clones hold more than 2%. CDR1 and CDR2 from the germline V gene are SGHNT and YYREEE (reference sequence). With V trimmed by 2 bases and J by 5 bases, 9 bases remained unmatched. This CDR3 region has 17 residues. The TCR was taken from a woman in her 70s with acute or convalescent COVID-19. This chain uses TRBV5-4 with TRBJ2-1; 11 bases align to TRBD1. The sequenced sample consisted of peripheral blood. CDR3 sequence: CASSLPPGQGVHNEQFF. The CDR3 bases are TGTGCCAGCAGCTTACCTCCGGGACAGGGGGTCCACAATGAGCAGTTCTTC.